This is a list of T cell receptor beta chains from one sample in a study of blood T cells in healthy people across ages. TCRdb re-analysed the 5' RACE reads in MiXCR, keeping a single row per CDR3 protein. This table has 1,800,000 or so distinct CDR3 sequences, 35% to 50% appearing once. Sequenced input: blood. These receptors were taken from a human donor in good health. Both conserved end residues are part of each CDR3. A D gene is named only where the DNA matches it firmly. Clone sizes are given selectively: once, few, many, or a class where the clone is expanded.

.	18	TRBV7-2	TRBD2	TRBJ2-3	CASSLLVRRGGLPDTQYF	TGTGCCAGCAGCTTACTCGTTCGGCGGGGGGGCCTGCCAGATACGCAGTATTTT
.	14	TRBV12-3/TRBV12-4	.	TRBJ1-2	CASSSLTGLEGYTF	TGTGCCAGCAGCTCGCTGACAGGTCTCGAGGGCTACACCTTC
.	15	TRBV6-5	TRBD2	TRBJ2-5	CASSYPRGLGETQYF	TGTGCCAGCAGTTACCCCAGGGGACTAGGAGAGACCCAGTACTTC
.	16	TRBV9	.	TRBJ2-1	CANSVPPRGVYNEQFF	TGTGCCAACAGCGTCCCTCCGCGCGGGGTTTACAATGAGCAGTTCTTC
.	15	TRBV5-1	.	TRBJ1-1	CASSLEVAGNTEAFF	TGCGCCAGCAGCTTGGAGGTGGCAGGGAACACTGAAGCTTTCTTT
.	15	TRBV29-1	.	TRBJ2-1	CSVAGRQAPRHEQFF	TGCAGCGTTGCCGGGAGACAAGCTCCAAGGCATGAGCAGTTCTTC
.	13	TRBV20-1	.	TRBJ1-1	CSFGGLGLTEAFF	TGCAGTTTCGGCGGACTGGGCCTCACTGAAGCTTTCTTT
few	14	TRBV20-1	TRBD2	TRBJ2-1	CSASSGNHPNEQFF	TGCAGTGCTAGTAGCGGGAACCACCCCAATGAGCAGTTCTTC
.	12	TRBV11-1	TRBD1	TRBJ2-5	CASSATGETQYF	TGTGCCAGCAGCGCGACAGGGGAGACCCAGTACTTC
.	15	TRBV5-1	.	TRBJ1-5	CASSFDSGSGQPQHF	TGCGCCAGCAGCTTCGACAGTGGTTCCGGTCAGCCCCAGCATTTT
few	16	TRBV7-9	.	TRBJ1-1	CASSHGGRGADTEAFF	TGTGCCAGCAGCCACGGGGGGCGGGGCGCAGACACTGAAGCTTTCTTT
few	15	TRBV7-9	.	TRBJ2-1	CASSSSGSLYNEQFF	TGTGCCAGCAGTTCGTCCGGGTCCTTGTACAATGAGCAGTTCTTC
.	13	TRBV28	.	TRBJ2-7	CASSPPGRREQYF	TGTGCCAGCAGTCCCCCAGGGAGGCGCGAGCAGTACTTC
.	12	TRBV29-1	.	TRBJ2-2	CSVEEGTGKLFF	TGCAGCGTTGAAGAGGGAACAGGGAAGCTGTTTTTT